This T cell receptor (beta chain) emerged from a study of T cell responses to AZD1222 COVID-19 vaccine. Regarding the study as a whole: Of the AZD1222 recipients, only five to seven were seropositive at baseline.

Germline-derived CDR1 and CDR2 are DFQATT and SNEGSKA (reference sequence). The ends were cut back, 3 bases at V and 2 bases at J, with 10 bases in the middle. The CDR3 spans 13 residues. Generated by immunoSEQ multiplex PCR, the TCRdb table keeps only in-frame clones and is missing some. Of some 150,000 clones detected, 88% appear once; the ten largest clones hold roughly 5.4%. A word on this clone: Its matching antigen is unknown.

This chain uses TRBV20-1 with TRBJ1-2; D is ambiguous. Sample: peripheral blood, taken 28 days after the second dose of the MenACWY control vaccine. The clonotype comes from an adult who received the MenACWY meningococcal vaccine as a control. CDR3 in amino acids: CSASRQTNYGYTF. DNA of the CDR3: TGCAGTGCTAGTCGGCAGACCAACTATGGCTACACCTTC.